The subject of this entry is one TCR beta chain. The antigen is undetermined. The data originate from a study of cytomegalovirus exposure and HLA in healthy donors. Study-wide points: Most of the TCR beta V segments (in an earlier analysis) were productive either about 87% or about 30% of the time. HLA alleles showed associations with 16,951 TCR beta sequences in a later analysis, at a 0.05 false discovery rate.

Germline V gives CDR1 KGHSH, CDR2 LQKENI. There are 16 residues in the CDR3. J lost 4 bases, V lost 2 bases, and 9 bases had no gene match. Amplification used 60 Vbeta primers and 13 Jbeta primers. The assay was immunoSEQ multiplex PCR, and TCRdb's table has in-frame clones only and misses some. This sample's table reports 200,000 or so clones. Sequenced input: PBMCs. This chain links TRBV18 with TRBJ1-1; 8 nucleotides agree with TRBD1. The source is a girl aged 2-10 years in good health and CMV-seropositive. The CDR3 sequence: CASSPSTGARTTEAFF. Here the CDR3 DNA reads TGTGCCAGCTCACCATCGACAGGGGCGAGGACCACTGAAGCTTTCTTT.